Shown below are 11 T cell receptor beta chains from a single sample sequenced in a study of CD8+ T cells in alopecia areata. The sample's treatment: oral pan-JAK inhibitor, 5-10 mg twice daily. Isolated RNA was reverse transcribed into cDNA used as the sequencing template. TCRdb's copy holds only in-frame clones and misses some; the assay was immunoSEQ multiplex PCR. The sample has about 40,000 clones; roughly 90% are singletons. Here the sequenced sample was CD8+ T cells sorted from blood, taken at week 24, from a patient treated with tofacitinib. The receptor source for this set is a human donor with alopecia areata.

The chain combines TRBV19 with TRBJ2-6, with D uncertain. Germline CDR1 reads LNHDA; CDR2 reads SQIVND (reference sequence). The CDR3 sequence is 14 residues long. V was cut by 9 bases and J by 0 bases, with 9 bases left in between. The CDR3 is CASGKSSGANVLTF. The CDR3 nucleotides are TGTGCCAGCGGTAAGAGCTCTGGGGCCAACGTCCTGACTTTC.

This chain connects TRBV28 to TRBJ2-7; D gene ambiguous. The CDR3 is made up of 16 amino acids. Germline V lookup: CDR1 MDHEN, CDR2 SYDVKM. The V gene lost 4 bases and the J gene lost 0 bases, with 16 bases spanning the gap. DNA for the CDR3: TGTGCCAGCAGTTCCCGTTTGGCACTGGCCTCCTACGAGCAGTACTTC. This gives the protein CASSSRLALASYEQYF.

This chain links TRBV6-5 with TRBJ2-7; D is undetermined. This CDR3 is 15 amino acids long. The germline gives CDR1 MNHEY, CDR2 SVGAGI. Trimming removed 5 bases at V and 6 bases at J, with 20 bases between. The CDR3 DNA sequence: TGTGCCAGCAGTCCCCTCCCAGCTCAGCCTGGCGAGCAGTACTTC. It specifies CASSPLPAQPGEQYF.

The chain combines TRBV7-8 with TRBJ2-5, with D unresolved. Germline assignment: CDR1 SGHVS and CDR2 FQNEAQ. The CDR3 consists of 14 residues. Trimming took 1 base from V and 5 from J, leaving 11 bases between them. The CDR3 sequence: CASSLELELETQYF. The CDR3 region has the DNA TGTGCCAGCAGCTTAGAGTTAGAACTGGAGACCCAGTACTTC. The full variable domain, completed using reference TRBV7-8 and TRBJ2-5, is GAGVSQSPRYKVAKRGQDVALRCDPISGHVSLFWYQQALGQGPEFLTYFQNEAQLDKSGLPSDRFFAERPEGSVSTLKIQRTQQEDSAVYLCASSLELELETQYFGPGTRLLVL.

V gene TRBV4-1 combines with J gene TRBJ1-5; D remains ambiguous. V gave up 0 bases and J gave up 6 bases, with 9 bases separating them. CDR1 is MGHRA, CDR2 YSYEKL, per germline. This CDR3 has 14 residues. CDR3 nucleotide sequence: TGCGCCAGCAGCCAAGAAGGGTATAGTCAGCCCCAGCATTTT. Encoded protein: CASSQEGYSQPQHF.

The CDR3 sequence is CATSRDRGATTGELFF. Written as DNA, the CDR3 is TGTGCCACCAGCAGAGATCGGGGGGCGACCACCGGGGAGCTGTTTTTT. The J gene is TRBJ2-2, the V gene TRBV15, with D possibly being TRBD2 (7 bases). V lost 0 bases and J lost 4, with 12 bases in between. Germline CDR1 and CDR2: LNHNV and YYDKDF (reference sequence). The CDR3 extends over 16 amino acids.

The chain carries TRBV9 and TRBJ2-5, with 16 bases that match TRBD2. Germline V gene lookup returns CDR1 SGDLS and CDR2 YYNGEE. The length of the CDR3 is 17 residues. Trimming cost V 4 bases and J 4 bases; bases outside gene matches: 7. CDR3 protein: CASSPGLAGGLGETQYF. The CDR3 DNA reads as TGTGCCAGCAGCCCGGGACTAGCGGGGGGGCTCGGAGAGACCCAGTACTTC.

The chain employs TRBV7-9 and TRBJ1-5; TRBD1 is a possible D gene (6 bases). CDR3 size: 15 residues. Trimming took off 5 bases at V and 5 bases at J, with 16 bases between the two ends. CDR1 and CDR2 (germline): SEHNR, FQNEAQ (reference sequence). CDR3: CASSQVQGGDQPQHF. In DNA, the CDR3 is TGTGCCAGCAGCCAAGTACAGGGAGGGGATCAGCCCCAGCATTTT.

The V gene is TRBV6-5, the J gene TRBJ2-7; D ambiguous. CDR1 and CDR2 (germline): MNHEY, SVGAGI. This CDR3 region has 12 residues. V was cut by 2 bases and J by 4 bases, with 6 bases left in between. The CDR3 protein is CASSYPGYEQYF. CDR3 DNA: TGTGCCAGCAGTTACCCCGGTTACGAGCAGTACTTC.

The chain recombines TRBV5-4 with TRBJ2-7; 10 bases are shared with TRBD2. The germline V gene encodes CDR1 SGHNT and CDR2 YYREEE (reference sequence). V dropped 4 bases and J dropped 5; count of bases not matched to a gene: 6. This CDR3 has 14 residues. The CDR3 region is CASSQGSGRDEQYF. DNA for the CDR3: TGTGCCAGCAGCCAAGGGAGCGGGAGGGACGAGCAGTACTTC.

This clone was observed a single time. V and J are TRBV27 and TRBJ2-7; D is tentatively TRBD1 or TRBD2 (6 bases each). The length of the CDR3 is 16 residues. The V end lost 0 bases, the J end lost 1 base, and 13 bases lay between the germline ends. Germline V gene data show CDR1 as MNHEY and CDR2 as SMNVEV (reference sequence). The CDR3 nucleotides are TGTGCCAGCAGTTTATCGCAAGGGGGGCCGTCCTACGAGCAGTACTTC. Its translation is CASSLSQGGPSYEQYF.